The 17 T cell receptor beta chains below come from one sample, sequenced in a study of blood T cells in healthy people across ages. Primers used in a second PCR of about 6 to 12 cycles were a sample-barcoded 5' primer and a J-beta primer mix. One entry per CDR3 protein, called by TCRdb with MiXCR from the 5' RACE reads. The sample consists of roughly 800,000 distinct CDR3 sequences, about a quarter of them appearing once. These same records also appear under a second study, on T cells of mothers and their children.

The sequencing input was blood. These receptor sequences come from a boy younger than 18 in good health.

The chain recombines TRBV9 with TRBJ2-5, with D maybe TRBD1 (6 bases). V was pared by 3 bases and J by 4 bases, with 19 bases between. Germline V lookup: CDR1 SGDLS, CDR2 YYNGEE. The CDR3 extends over 16 amino acids. The CDR3 loop reads CASSGDTYPGRETQYF. The CDR3 coding sequence is TGTGCCAGCAGCGGGGACACATACCCCGGGCGAGAGACCCAGTACTTC.

This clonotype was found many times. V gene TRBV4-1 combines with J gene TRBJ2-5; 13 bases are shared with TRBD2. Losses at the gene ends were 1 base for V and 1 base for J; bases not matched to a gene: 0. The germline CDR1 and CDR2 sequences are MGHRA and YSYEKL. The CDR3 is made up of 16 amino acids. Here the CDR3 reads CASSQGLAGGQETQYF. The CDR3 bases are TGCGCCAGCAGCCAAGGACTAGCGGGGGGCCAAGAGACCCAGTACTTC.

The chain uses TRBV14 and TRBJ1-1; D unresolved. Between the trimmed V and J ends, which lost 0 bases and 7 bases, there was a span of 9 bases. The CDR3 length is 13 residues. Looked up from germline, CDR1 is SGHDN and CDR2 is FVKESK. CDR3 coding DNA: TGTGCCAGCAGCCAAGACTTCGGGCATGAAGCTTTCTTT. This sequence encodes CASSQDFGHEAFF.

This clonotype was counted a few times. V and J are TRBV28 and TRBJ2-1; 9 bases fit TRBD1. V dropped 6 bases and J dropped 5; count of bases not matched to a gene: 8. CDR3 length equals 15 residues. Germline CDR1 reads MDHEN; CDR2 reads SYDVKM. CDR3 sequence: CASRLGQGIDNEQFF. DNA for the CDR3: TGTGCCAGCAGATTGGGACAGGGAATAGACAATGAGCAGTTCTTC. The full variable domain, its missing parts supplied by reference TRBV28 and TRBJ2-1, is DVKVTQSSRYLVKRTGEKVFLECVQDMDHENMFWYRQDPGLGLRLIYFSYDVKMKEKGDIPEGYSVSREKKERFSLILESASTNQTSMYLCASRLGQGIDNEQFFGPGTRLTVL.

The chain employs TRBV15 and TRBJ2-3, with D possibly TRBD2 on 5 matching bases. From germline, CDR1 is LNHNV and CDR2 YYDKDF (reference sequence). With 9 bases removed from V and 7 bases from J, the gap between germline ends came to 17 bases. The CDR3 has 13 residues. The CDR3 bases are TGTGCCACAGAATACTCCTCCGGGAATACGCAGTATTTT. Its translation is CATEYSSGNTQYF.

This clonotype has just a few counts. The rearrangement joins TRBV28 to TRBJ2-7; TRBD2 aligns across 7 bases. The CDR3 has 11 amino acids. Trimming cost V 7 bases and J 6 bases; bases outside gene matches: 3. Germline V gene lookup returns CDR1 MDHEN and CDR2 SYDVKM. The CDR3 nucleotides are TGTGCCAGCAATACGGGGGGCGAGCAGTACTTC. Its protein product is CASNTGGEQYF.

This clonotype was recorded a few times. The chain recombines TRBV5-6 with TRBJ2-1; weak D call: TRBD2 (6 bases). CDR1 SGHDT and CDR2 YYEEEE come from the germline V gene. The germline V and J ends were trimmed by 6 bases and 7 bases, with 17 bases remaining between them. CDR3 size: 14 residues. The CDR3 DNA reads as TGTGCCAGCATTTACGGGAGTTTCCCGAATGAGCAGTTCTTC. Protein: CASIYGSFPNEQFF.

The genes are TRBV12-3 or TRBV12-4 and TRBJ2-7; 10 bases match TRBD2. J was trimmed by 5 bases and V by 6 bases; bases with no gene match: 4. CDR3 size: 13 residues. The CDR3 sequence: CASRPGTSDEQYF. CDR3 nucleotide sequence: TGTGCCAGCAGACCCGGGACTAGCGACGAGCAGTACTTC.

The table lists this clonotype with a few counts. The genes are TRBV10-3 and TRBJ2-5; tentatively, D is TRBD2 (6 bases). The CDR3 runs to 13 residues. Trimming left V 11 bases short and J 1 base short, with 14 bases between. Germline lookup yields CDR1 ENHRY and CDR2 SYGVKD. The CDR3 loop is CAVRTNLQETQYF. The CDR3, as DNA: TGTGCCGTCCGGACTAACCTCCAAGAGACCCAGTACTTC.

This clonotype was seen a handful of times. The rearrangement links TRBV4-2 to TRBJ2-3, with unresolved D. Per germline, CDR1 LGHNA and CDR2 YNFKEQ. The CDR3 contains 16 residues. Deletions cut 0 bases from V and 2 bases from J, with 12 bases between. CDR3 DNA sequence: TGTGCCAGCAGCCAAGAACCCGGACCCACCACAGATACGCAGTATTTT. Its translation is CASSQEPGPTTDTQYF.

This clonotype has a single count. This chain uses TRBV6-6 with TRBJ2-7; maybe TRBD1 (5 bases). The CDR3 runs 13 residues. Germline CDR1 MNHNY, CDR2 SVGAGI (reference sequence). V lost 6 bases to trimming and J lost 4 bases, with 13 bases between them. The CDR3 coding sequence is TGTGCCAGCAGCGCGACAGTTTTTTACGAGCAGTACTTC. Translated: CASSATVFYEQYF.

This clonotype was detected only once. This chain connects TRBV20-1 to TRBJ1-6; no definite D call. The V gene lost 2 bases and the J gene lost 0 bases, with 20 bases spanning the gap. CDR3 length equals 19 residues. Germline CDR1 DFQATT, CDR2 SNEGSKA (reference sequence). The CDR3 region is CSARPDVSVLSSYNSPLHF. CDR3 DNA: TGCAGTGCTAGACCCGACGTCTCGGTCTTAAGCTCCTATAATTCACCCCTCCACTTT.

In this sample, this clonotype turned up a few times. The chain employs TRBV5-1 and TRBJ1-6; 10 bases are shared with TRBD1. The CDR3 runs 14 residues. The V and J ends lost 0 bases and 11 bases, in that order; junction bases with no gene match: 2. The germline V gene has CDR1 SGHRS and CDR2 YFSETQ. CDR3 region: CASSLGQGATPLHF. Written as DNA, the CDR3 is TGCGCCAGCAGCTTGGGACAGGGGGCAACACCCCTCCACTTT.

This clonotype turned up a few times. V and J are TRBV12-3 or TRBV12-4 and TRBJ1-2; TRBD1 matches at 11 bases. V lost 6 bases to trimming and J lost 3 bases; unmatched junction nucleotides: 3. The CDR3 is 14 residues long. The CDR3 reads CASRRGQGDYGYTF. The CDR3 DNA reads as TGTGCCAGCAGACGGGGACAGGGGGACTATGGCTACACCTTC.

The V call is TRBV28, the J call TRBJ2-7; D uncertain. Germline V gene data show CDR1 as MDHEN and CDR2 as SYDVKM. V was pared by 7 bases and J by 6 bases, with 16 bases between. This CDR3 contains 13 residues. This CDR3 is CASNPELSGEQYF. CDR3 nucleotides: TGTGCCAGCAATCCGGAACTATCAGGCGAGCAGTACTTC. Filled out from reference TRBV28 and TRBJ2-7, the complete variable domain reads DVKVTQSSRYLVKRTGEKVFLECVQDMDHENMFWYRQDPGLGLRLIYFSYDVKMKEKGDIPEGYSVSREKKERFSLILESASTNQTSMYLCASNPELSGEQYFGPGTRLTVT.

This clonotype has just a few counts. This chain joins TRBV7-2 and TRBJ2-3; 8 bases match TRBD2. The germline V gene encodes CDR1 SGHTA and CDR2 FQGNSA. The V and J ends lost 1 base and 4 bases, in that order; junction bases with no gene match: 13. The CDR3 contains 18 residues. CDR3 sequence: CASSLVPLSGAIADTQYF. CDR3 DNA: TGTGCCAGCAGCTTAGTCCCTCTTAGCGGGGCAATCGCAGATACGCAGTATTTT.

The rearrangement links TRBV5-1 to TRBJ2-5, with D hard to call. Germline V gene sequence: CDR1 SGHRS, CDR2 YFSETQ. This CDR3 has 13 amino acids. Trimming removed 1 base from V and 7 bases from J, with 11 bases in between. CDR3 residues: CASSLSDSGTQYF. In DNA form, the CDR3 reads TGCGCCAGCAGCTTGAGCGACTCAGGGACCCAGTACTTC.